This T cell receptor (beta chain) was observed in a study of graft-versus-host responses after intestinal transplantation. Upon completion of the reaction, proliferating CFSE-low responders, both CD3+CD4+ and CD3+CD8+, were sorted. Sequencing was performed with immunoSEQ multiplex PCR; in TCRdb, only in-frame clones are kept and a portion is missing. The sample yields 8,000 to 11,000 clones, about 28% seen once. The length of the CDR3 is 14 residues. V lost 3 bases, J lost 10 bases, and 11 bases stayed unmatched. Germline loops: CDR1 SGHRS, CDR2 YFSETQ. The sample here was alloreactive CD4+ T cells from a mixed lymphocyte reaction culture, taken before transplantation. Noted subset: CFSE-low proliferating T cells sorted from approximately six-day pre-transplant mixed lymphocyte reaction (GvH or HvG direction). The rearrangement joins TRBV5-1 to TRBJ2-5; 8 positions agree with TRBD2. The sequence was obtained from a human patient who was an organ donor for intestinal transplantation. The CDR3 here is CASSYGLAPGDQYF. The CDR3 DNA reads TGCGCCAGCAGCTACGGACTAGCCCCCGGGGACCAGTACTTC.